This T cell receptor (beta chain) was recovered during a study of cytotoxic CD8 clonotypes in ibrutinib-treated CLL. At the level of the study: Fewer than 13 relapsed/refractory, over 14 treatment-naive; roughly 17 IGHV unmutated.

Study-level findings and limits: Sustained-remission and progressing patients diverged in sampling times. Clonality correlated strongly with circulating CD8+ T cells and exceeded age-matched healthy donors at baseline.

This CDR3 is built from 17 residues. Per germline, CDR1 KGHSH and CDR2 LQKENI. The trim removed 4 bases at V and 0 bases at J, leaving 9 bases unmatched. Turning to this clone: Its antigen is unidentified.

Using immunoSEQ multiplex PCR, the repertoire was profiled, and TCRdb retains in-frame clones only, with some absent. This sample yields about 39,000 clones, of which around 63% are seen a single time; approximately 7.7% belongs to the top ten. This clonotype was obtained from a human donor with chronic lymphocytic leukemia. The chain joins TRBV18 to TRBJ2-7; TRBD1 aligns across 10 bases. The sequenced sample was PBMCs, obtained at disease progression, from a patient treated with ibrutinib. In nucleotides, the CDR3 is TGTGCCAGCTCACGGGACAGGGGACAAAGGAGCTCCTACGAGCAGTACTTC. Protein: CASSRDRGQRSSYEQYF.